The 15 T cell receptor beta chains reported below all come from one sample, sequenced in a study of memory CD4+ T cells and cytomegalovirus serostatus. Repertoires were generated with immunoSEQ multiplex PCR, while TCRdb's copy carries only in-frame clones and drops some. The sample includes under 45,000 clones, 60% to 85% of them seen just once. The sort gate was single viable CD3+CD4+CD8-CD45RO+ cells for memory CD4+ T cells. The specimen sequenced was memory CD4+ T cells from blood. The receptors derive from an adult in good health and CMV-seronegative.

J is TRBJ1-1 and V is TRBV7-2, with 8 nucleotides matching TRBD1. Germline V gene sequence: CDR1 SGHTA, CDR2 FQGNSA. V was clipped by 4 bases and J by 11 bases; unmatched bases: 6. This CDR3 comprises 12 residues. The CDR3 DNA sequence: TGTGCCAGCAGCTCCGCCACAGGGGGGGCTTTCTTT. This gives the protein CASSSATGGAFF.

With respect to this clone: Distinct nucleotide sequences in the sample also encode this CDR3. The CDR3 protein is CASSRDRASYEQYF. The CDR3 DNA follows: TGTGCCAGCAGCCGGGACAGGGCTTCCTACGAGCAGTACTTC. This chain connects TRBV27 to TRBJ2-7, with TRBD1 matching 9 bases. The CDR3 is 14 amino acids. The V and J ends lost 6 bases and 1 base, in that order; junction bases with no gene match: 4. CDR1 MNHEY and CDR2 SMNVEV come from the germline V gene (reference sequence).

This clone is a singleton in its sample. The genes are TRBV4-1 and TRBJ2-3, with D uncertain. This CDR3 is 16 amino acids long. V was shortened by 4 bases and J by 2 bases, with 16 bases between the two germline ends. Germline CDR1 is MGHRA and CDR2 is YSYEKL. CDR3 residues: CASSRETLTDTDTQYF. The CDR3 nucleotides are TGCGCCAGCAGCCGCGAGACACTTACGGACACAGATACGCAGTATTTT.

This clone has just a few counts. The chain carries TRBV5-6 and TRBJ1-2; a weak D match, TRBD1 (5 bases). The CDR3 totals 15 residues. CDR1 and CDR2 from the germline V gene are SGHDT and YYEEEE. Trimming stripped 3 bases from V and 3 bases from J, with 15 bases between. The CDR3 here is CASSWAGTPHYGYTF. DNA for the CDR3: TGTGCCAGCAGCTGGGCCGGGACTCCGCACTATGGCTACACCTTC. Based on the CDR3 plus reference TRBV5-6 and TRBJ1-2, the full variable domain is DAGVTQSPTHLIKTRGQQVTLRCSPKSGHDTVSWYQQALGQGPQFIFQYYEEEERQRGNFPDRFSGHQFPNYSSELNVNALLLGDSALYLCASSWAGTPHYGYTFGSGTRLTVV.

The chain links TRBV5-5 to TRBJ2-3, with 13 bases fitting TRBD2. The CDR3 has 17 residues. Looked up from germline, CDR1 is SGHKS and CDR2 is YYEKEE (reference sequence). V trimming: 6 bases; J trimming: 0 bases; junction bases outside the gene matches: 7. Written as DNA, the CDR3 is TGTGCCAGCAACAGACTAGCGGGGGGCACTAGCACAGATACGCAGTATTTT. This sequence encodes CASNRLAGGTSTDTQYF. Full variable domain (outside the CDR3, taken from reference TRBV5-5 and TRBJ2-3): DAGVTQSPTHLIKTRGQQVTLRCSPISGHKSVSWYQQVLGQGPQFIFQYYEKEERGRGNFPDRFSARQFPNYSSELNVNALLLGDSALYLCASNRLAGGTSTDTQYFGPGTRLTVL.

The chain has TRBV29-1 and TRBJ2-2, with no clear D. Trimming removed 1 base at V and 0 bases at J, with 9 bases between. This CDR3 contains 15 residues. Germline V gene lookup returns CDR1 SQVTM and CDR2 ANQGSEA. CDR3 loop: CSVEGARSNTGELFF. The CDR3 coding sequence is TGCAGCGTTGAAGGTGCCAGGTCGAACACCGGGGAGCTGTTTTTT.

The chain employs TRBV6-6 and TRBJ1-5; tentative D call: TRBD1 (5 bases). V shed 6 bases and J shed 2 bases, with 17 bases lying between them. The CDR3 covers 16 residues. Per the germline V gene, CDR1 is MNHNY and CDR2 is SVGAGI (reference sequence). CDR3 in DNA: TGTGCCAGCAGGGGGGGAGTGAGGGGCGGCAATCAGCCCCAGCATTTT. Amino acid sequence: CASRGGVRGGNQPQHF.

The chain uses TRBV5-6 and TRBJ1-5; D not resolved. Germline V gene sequence: CDR1 SGHDT, CDR2 YYEEEE. The CDR3 totals 14 residues. V was pared by 3 bases and J by 2 bases, with 9 bases between. The CDR3 is CASSSTRGNQPQHF. For the CDR3, the DNA is TGTGCCAGCAGCTCAACAAGGGGCAATCAGCCCCAGCATTTT.

This sequence joins TRBV5-4 and TRBJ1-2; the D gene is possibly TRBD1 (5 bases). The CDR3 has 12 amino acids. Germline assignment: CDR1 SGHNT and CDR2 YYREEE (reference sequence). Trimming removed 3 bases from V and 8 bases from J, with 11 bases in between. The CDR3 spells CASSSRGTGYTF. In DNA, the CDR3 is TGTGCCAGCAGCTCCCGAGGGACGGGCTACACCTTC. The full variable domain, with the rest looked up from reference TRBV5-4 and TRBJ1-2, is ETGVTQSPTHLIKTRGQQVTLRCSSQSGHNTVSWYQQALGQGPQFIFQYYREEENGRGNFPPRFSGLQFPNYSSELNVNALELDDSALYLCASSSRGTGYTFGSGTRLTVV.

The gene calls are TRBV19 and TRBJ2-2, with no clear D. Trimming shortened V by 6 bases and J by 1 base, and 9 bases separated the two germline ends. In germline, CDR1 is LNHDA, CDR2 SQIVND (reference sequence). This CDR3 region has 14 residues. CDR3 protein: CASSRLQNTGELFF. The CDR3 DNA sequence: TGTGCCAGTAGCCGACTTCAGAACACCGGGGAGCTGTTTTTT.

To note about this clone: The sample contains more than one DNA sequence encoding this CDR3. The genes are TRBV5-4 and TRBJ2-3; 7 positions match TRBD2. Germline V gives CDR1 SGHNT, CDR2 YYREEE (reference sequence). J was trimmed by 6 bases and V by 0 bases; bases with no gene match: 4. The CDR3 covers 14 residues. CDR3: CASSLGGTTDTQYF. The CDR3 bases are TGTGCCAGCAGCTTGGGAGGGACTACTGATACGCAGTATTTT.

This sequence joins TRBV6-5 and TRBJ1-2, with D maybe TRBD1 (6 bases). The germline CDR1 and CDR2 sequences are MNHEY and SVGAGI. The CDR3 has 15 residues. Trimming took off 6 bases at V and 8 bases at J, with 22 bases between the two ends. CDR3 sequence (DNA): TGTGCCAGCAGCAGCCTACCGGGACAAATGAGGGGCTACACCTTC. Its translation: CASSSLPGQMRGYTF.

The rearrangement links TRBV5-4 to TRBJ1-2; TRBD1 matches 7 bases. The CDR3 runs 14 residues. V dropped 0 bases and J dropped 4; count of bases not matched to a gene: 3. The germline V gene has CDR1 SGHNT and CDR2 YYREEE (reference sequence). In DNA form, the CDR3 reads TGTGCCAGCAGCTTGGATCCAGGGGGCTATGGCTACACCTTC. Translated, it gives CASSLDPGGYGYTF. Filled out from reference TRBV5-4 and TRBJ1-2, the complete variable domain reads ETGVTQSPTHLIKTRGQQVTLRCSSQSGHNTVSWYQQALGQGPQFIFQYYREEENGRGNFPPRFSGLQFPNYSSELNVNALELDDSALYLCASSLDPGGYGYTFGSGTRLTVV.

This sequence joins TRBV7-3 and TRBJ2-2; D is possibly TRBD1 (5 bases). Germline values: CDR1 SGHTA, CDR2 FQGTGA. The CDR3 length is 16 residues. V was shortened by 0 bases and J by 4 bases, with 12 bases between the two germline ends. CDR3 amino acids: CASSLTPQGSTGELFF. The CDR3 DNA reads TGTGCCAGCAGCTTAACCCCTCAGGGAAGCACCGGGGAGCTGTTTTTT.

The J gene is TRBJ2-4, the V gene TRBV5-1, with a weak D call TRBD2 (6 bases). V was clipped by 4 bases and J by 3 bases, with 17 bases between them. From germline, CDR1 is SGHRS and CDR2 YFSETQ. The CDR3 sequence is 16 residues long. The CDR3 is CASSPAGSLDKNIQYF. CDR3 bases: TGCGCCAGCAGCCCTGCGGGATCTCTAGACAAAAACATTCAGTACTTC.